A selection of T cell receptor beta chains follows, all from one sample in a study of T cells in Graves' hyperthyroidism and ophthalmopathy. TCRdb re-called the multiplex PCR reads with MiXCR, one entry per CDR3 protein. The table records 450,000 to 650,000 distinct CDR3 sequences, less than 25% of them present only once. Sequencing used blood. The receptor source for this set is a man younger than 30 with Graves' hyperthyroidism. CDR3s include the opening cysteine and the closing phenylalanine or tryptophan. D genes are given only for firm matches. Some rows have no size entry. The others give once, few or many, or a class for an expanded clone.

TRBJ1-3 TRBV3-1 many - CASSPTVNSGNTIYF TGTGCCAGCAGCCCAACGGTAAACTCTGGAAACACCATATATTTT
TRBJ1-2 TRBV11-3 many - CASSGHFGYTF TGTGCCAGCAGCGGCCACTTTGGCTACACCTTC
TRBJ1-2 TRBV6-5 many - CASSYSSGDYGYTF TGTGCCAGCAGTTACTCGAGCGGGGACTATGGCTACACCTTC
TRBJ1-5 TRBV6-5 many TRBD1 CASRARQTGVNQPQHF TGTGCCAGCAGGGCCCGGCAGACAGGGGTAAATCAGCCCCAGCATTTT
TRBJ2-7 TRBV12-3/TRBV12-4 many TRBD1 CASTKDRVVHEQYF TGTGCCAGCACTAAAGACAGGGTCGTCCACGAGCAGTACTTC
TRBJ2-2 TRBV30 - - CAWSVSPNTGELFF TGTGCCTGGAGTGTATCCCCGAACACCGGGGAGCTGTTTTTT
TRBJ2-7 TRBV27 many TRBD1 CASSPGTGEHEQYF TGTGCCAGCAGTCCCGGGACAGGGGAGCACGAGCAGTACTTC
TRBJ1-5 TRBV28 many TRBD1 CASDDDREANQPQHF TGTGCCAGCGATGATGACAGGGAAGCCAATCAGCCCCAGCATTTT
TRBJ2-7 TRBV2 many - CASRANDGPGMSYEQYF TGTGCCAGCAGAGCGAATGATGGACCGGGGATGTCCTACGAGCAGTACTTC
TRBJ2-6 TRBV7-8 many - CASSSPTGQVLTF TGTGCCAGCAGCTCCCCGACGGGACAAGTCCTGACTTTC
TRBJ2-7 TRBV6-5 once TRBD1 CASNFGTGWYEQYF TGTGCCAGCAATTTCGGGACAGGGTGGTACGAGCAGTACTTC
TRBJ2-7 TRBV10-1 many - CASSEAREPYEQYF TGCGCCAGCAGCGAGGCCAGGGAGCCCTACGAGCAGTACTTC
TRBJ1-1 TRBV5-1 many - CASSLLGEQEAFF TGCGCCAGCAGCCTCCTCGGTGAACAAGAAGCTTTCTTT
TRBJ2-7 TRBV2 many - CASSEPGLLYEQYF TGTGCCAGCAGTGAACCCGGGCTGCTCTACGAGCAGTACTTC
TRBJ2-5 TRBV12-3/TRBV12-4 many - CASSQIPGQETQYF TGTGCCAGCAGTCAGATCCCGGGACAAGAGACCCAGTACTTC
TRBJ1-3 TRBV4-1 - - CASSQDMLGTYSGNTIYF TGCGCCAGCAGCCAAGATATGTTGGGGACTTACTCTGGAAACACCATATATTTT
TRBJ1-3 TRBV6-1 - - CASRITGTLNTIYF TGTGCCAGCAGGATCACCGGGACGTTAAACACCATATATTTT
TRBJ1-5 TRBV20-1 many - CSEGQPQHF TGCAGTGAGGGACAGCCCCAGCATTTT
TRBJ2-4 TRBV7-9 many - CASSMVGPGNIQYF TGTGCCAGCAGCATGGTGGGGCCAGGAAACATTCAGTACTTC
TRBJ2-5 TRBV3-1 - - CASSQEGLVQYF TGTGCCAGCAGCCAAGAGGGTCTGGTCCAGTACTTC
TRBJ2-7 TRBV20-1 - - CSANGAGRYEQYF TGCAGTGCTAACGGGGCGGGGAGATACGAGCAGTACTTC
TRBJ1-1 TRBV5-1 few - CASSPPGGEAFF TGCGCCAGCAGCCCTCCGGGTGGTGAAGCTTTCTTT
TRBJ1-1 TRBV7-2 many TRBD1 CASSLVTGGMNTEAFF TGTGCCAGCAGCTTAGTTACAGGGGGTATGAACACTGAAGCTTTCTTT
TRBJ2-6 TRBV7-4 - - CASSLAGGQSGANVLTF TGTGCCAGCAGCTTAGCGGGAGGACAGTCTGGGGCCAACGTCCTGACTTTC
TRBJ2-5 TRBV11-2 many - CASSQGGRQETQYF TGTGCCAGCAGCCAAGGCGGCCGCCAAGAGACCCAGTACTTC
TRBJ2-5 TRBV20-1 - - CSAPRGPPRETQYF TGCAGTGCCCCCCGTGGACCCCCTCGGGAGACCCAGTACTTC
TRBJ1-2 TRBV30 - TRBD1 CAWSVQGAWYGYTF TGTGCCTGGAGTGTACAGGGGGCCTGGTATGGCTACACCTTC
TRBJ1-2 TRBV19 many TRBD1 CATPGTEHNGYTF TGTGCCACCCCCGGGACAGAGCATAATGGCTACACCTTC
TRBJ1-5 TRBV30 many - CAWSVLRGDQPQHF TGTGCCTGGAGTGTACTCAGGGGAGACCAGCCCCAGCATTTT
TRBJ2-7 TRBV20-1 few - CSAEEGPSYEQYF TGCAGTGCCGAGGAGGGACCCTCCTACGAGCAGTACTTC
TRBJ2-2 TRBV19 few - CASSAQGLPGELFF TGTGCCAGTAGTGCCCAGGGACTGCCCGGGGAGCTGTTTTTT
TRBJ2-7 TRBV28 many - CATGPLYEQYF TGTGCCACGGGCCCCCTCTACGAGCAGTACTTC
TRBJ2-5 TRBV3-1 many TRBD1 CASSQEGAGGSETQYF TGTGCCAGCAGCCAAGAAGGGGCAGGGGGTTCGGAGACCCAGTACTTC
TRBJ1-2 TRBV7-8 few - CASSLAGGSYGYTF TGTGCCAGCAGCTTAGCGGGAGGGAGTTATGGCTACACCTTC
TRBJ1-4 TRBV28 - TRBD1 CASSSGQGHNEKLFF TGTGCCAGCAGTTCAGGACAGGGGCATAATGAAAAACTGTTTTTT
TRBJ2-7 TRBV7-4 many TRBD1 CASSGFATGISGRSSYEQYF TGTGCCAGCAGCGGATTCGCGACAGGGATATCGGGACGGAGCTCCTACGAGCAGTACTTC
TRBJ2-7 TRBV9 - - CASSVETHAPNSYEQYF TGTGCCAGCAGCGTAGAAACGCACGCTCCAAACTCCTACGAGCAGTACTTC
TRBJ2-7 TRBV6-2/TRBV6-3 many TRBD1 CASSYIDRAYEQYF TGTGCCAGCAGTTACATAGACAGGGCCTACGAGCAGTACTTC
TRBJ2-7 TRBV20-1 many TRBD1 CSALGQGFVYEQYF TGCAGTGCCCTAGGACAGGGGTTCGTCTACGAGCAGTACTTC
TRBJ1-5 TRBV6-1 many - CASRPQGVNQPQHF TGTGCCAGCAGACCACAGGGAGTGAATCAGCCCCAGCATTTT
TRBJ1-1 TRBV12-3/TRBV12-4 many - CASGRGVEAFF TGTGCCTCTGGACGGGGCGTTGAAGCTTTCTTT
TRBJ1-1 TRBV9 many - CASSPRGGQNTEAFF TGTGCCAGCAGCCCCCGCGGGGGACAGAACACTGAAGCTTTCTTT
TRBJ1-1 TRBV28 many - CASTSWSDTEAFF TGTGCCAGCACCTCCTGGTCGGACACTGAAGCTTTCTTT
TRBJ1-1 TRBV6-1 many - CASSEGHLGCAEAFF TGTGCCAGCAGTGAAGGACATCTGGGTTGCGCTGAAGCTTTCTTT
TRBJ1-3 TRBV10-3 many TRBD1 CAVGTGGRNTIYF TGTGCCGTGGGGACAGGGGGGCGAAACACCATATATTTT
TRBJ1-5 TRBV28 many - CASSPFRGTFNQPQHF TGTGCCAGCAGTCCGTTTCGAGGGACGTTTAATCAGCCCCAGCATTTT
TRBJ1-2 TRBV27 many - CASSLRGPPHTF TGTGCCAGCAGTTTAAGAGGCCCGCCCCACACCTTC
TRBJ2-5 TRBV24-1 many - CATSDSGHLQETQYF TGTGCCACCAGTGATTCGGGACACCTCCAAGAGACCCAGTACTTC
TRBJ1-1 TRBV11-1 - TRBD1 CASSSTGTGGKNTEAFF TGTGCCAGCAGCTCCACCGGGACAGGGGGTAAGAACACTGAAGCTTTCTTT
TRBJ2-5 TRBV6-1 many TRBD1 CASSEALGQGGHQEAQYF TGTGCCAGCAGTGAAGCGCTGGGACAGGGGGGCCACCAAGAGGCCCAGTACTTC
TRBJ2-5 TRBV18 few - CASAGGQQETQYF TGTGCCAGCGCGGGGGGACAGCAAGAGACCCAGTACTTC
TRBJ1-1 TRBV6-4 few - CASRKESVTEAFF TGTGCCAGCAGAAAGGAGAGCGTGACTGAAGCTTTCTTT
TRBJ2-2 TRBV6-2/TRBV6-3 - - CASSSNSGELFF TGTGCCAGCAGTAGTAATTCCGGGGAGCTGTTTTTT
TRBJ1-1 TRBV12-3/TRBV12-4 many TRBD1 CASIPRDREAFF TGTGCCAGCATCCCAAGGGACAGAGAAGCTTTCTTT
TRBJ2-5 TRBV6-1 many - CASSEALLRETQYF TGTGCCAGCAGTGAGGCCCTCCTCCGGGAGACCCAGTACTTC
TRBJ1-1 TRBV12-3/TRBV12-4 - - CASSWGNSNTEAFF TGTGCCAGCAGTTGGGGGAATTCGAACACTGAAGCTTTCTTT
TRBJ1-2 TRBV6-5 many - CASSYSTASYGYTF TGTGCCAGCAGTTACTCAACAGCCTCCTATGGCTACACCTTC
TRBJ1-5 TRBV6-2/TRBV6-3 many TRBD1 CASRNPDRGNQPQHF TGTGCCAGCAGAAACCCGGACAGGGGCAATCAGCCCCAGCATTTT
TRBJ1-2 TRBV7-9 few - CASSQVAGEYGYTF TGTGCCAGCAGCCAAGTGGCCGGGGAGTATGGCTACACCTTC
TRBJ1-1 TRBV27 - TRBD1 CASRTGGREAFF TGTGCCAGCAGGACAGGGGGCAGGGAAGCTTTCTTT